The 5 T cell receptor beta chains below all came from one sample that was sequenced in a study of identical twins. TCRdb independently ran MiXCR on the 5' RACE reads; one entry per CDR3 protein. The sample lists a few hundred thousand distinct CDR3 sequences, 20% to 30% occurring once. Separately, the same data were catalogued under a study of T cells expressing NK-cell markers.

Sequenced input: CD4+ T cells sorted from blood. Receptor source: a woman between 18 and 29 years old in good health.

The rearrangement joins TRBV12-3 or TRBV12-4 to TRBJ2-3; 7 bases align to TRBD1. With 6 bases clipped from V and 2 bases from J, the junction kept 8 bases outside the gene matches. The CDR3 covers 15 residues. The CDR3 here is CASRATGAITDTQYF. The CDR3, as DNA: TGTGCCAGCAGAGCCACAGGGGCCATCACAGATACGCAGTATTTT.

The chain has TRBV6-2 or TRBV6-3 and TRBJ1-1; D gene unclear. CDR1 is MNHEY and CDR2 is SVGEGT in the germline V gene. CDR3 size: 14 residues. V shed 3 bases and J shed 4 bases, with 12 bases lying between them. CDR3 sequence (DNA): TGTGCCAGCAGTTATGGGAATCGCGGCACTGAAGCTTTCTTT. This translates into CASSYGNRGTEAFF.

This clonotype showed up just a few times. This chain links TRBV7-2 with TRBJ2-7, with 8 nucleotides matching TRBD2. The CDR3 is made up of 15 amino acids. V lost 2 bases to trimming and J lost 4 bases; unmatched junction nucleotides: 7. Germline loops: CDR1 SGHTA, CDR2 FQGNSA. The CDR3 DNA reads TGTGCCAGCAGCTTAAGAAGCGGGAGTAAATACGAGCAGTACTTC. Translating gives CASSLRSGSKYEQYF.

The CDR3 loop reads CASRIGGRLYF. CDR3 nucleotides: TGTGCCAGCCGTATAGGGGGGCGGCTGTATTTT. The chain employs TRBV6-2 or TRBV6-3 and TRBJ2-3, with D possibly called TRBD1 or TRBD2 (6 bases each). Germline V gene sequence: CDR1 MNHEY, CDR2 SVGEGT. The CDR3 sequence is 11 residues long. Trimming took off 8 bases at V and 14 bases at J, with 17 bases between the two ends.

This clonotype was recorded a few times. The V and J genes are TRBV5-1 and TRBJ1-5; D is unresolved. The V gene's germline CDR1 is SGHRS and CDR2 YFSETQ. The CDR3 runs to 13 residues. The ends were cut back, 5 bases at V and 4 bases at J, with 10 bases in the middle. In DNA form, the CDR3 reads TGCGCCAGCAGACAATCCCTAAATCAGCCCCAGCATTTT. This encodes CASRQSLNQPQHF. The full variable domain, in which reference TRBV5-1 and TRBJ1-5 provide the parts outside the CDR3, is KAGVTQTPRYLIKTRGQQVTLSCSPISGHRSVSWYQQTPGQGLQFLFEYFSETQRNKGNFPGRFSGRQFSNSRSEMNVSTLELGDSALYLCASRQSLNQPQHFGDGTRLSIL.